This paragraph reports one TCR beta chain. What it binds is unknown. The second PCR ran about 6 to 11 cycles with a sample-barcoded 5' primer and J-beta primers. TCRdb re-analysed the 5' RACE reads in MiXCR, keeping a single row per CDR3 protein. This repertoire shows some 900,000 distinct CDR3 sequences, around 48% found once; its top ten account for around an eighth. PBMCs, at least 7 million per sample, were isolated. This sample was included in a study of blood T cells in healthy people across ages. Study-wide results and limits: Because donor CMV status was unknown, expanded clonotype changes were possibly confounded. Strong correlation linked observed beta diversity and percent naive T cells. Older individuals had lower TCR beta diversity per million T cells (the decline was roughly linear).

The receptor comes from a man younger than 45 in good health. The sample comprised blood.

CDR3 region: CASSYGGSMYEQYF. The DNA for the CDR3 is TGTGCCAGCAGTTATGGCGGGAGTATGTACGAGCAGTACTTC. This rearrangement joins TRBV6-2 or TRBV6-3 to TRBJ2-4; 7 nucleotides match TRBD2. The J call is uncertain, as TRBJ2-7 better fits the DNA end. CDR3 size: 14 residues. Germline V gene sequence: CDR1 MNHEY, CDR2 SVGEGT.